The rows below give T cell receptor beta chains drawn from one sample of a study of T cells after yellow fever vaccination. Via MiXCR, TCRdb re-called the 5' RACE reads, giving one row per CDR3 protein. The repertoire includes about 300,000 distinct CDR3 sequences, 8.7% of them detected once, and about 3.7% sits in the top ten. The sample consisted of CD4+ T cells sorted from PBMCs, taken 5 days after the yellow fever booster vaccination. Every receptor here comes from a man younger than 30 who received the YFV17D yellow fever vaccine. CDR3s leave out the opening cysteine and the closing phenylalanine or tryptophan. A D gene is named only where the DNA matches it firmly.

TRBD1	TRBV6-5	TRBJ1-4	ASSRTGPTPGEKLF
TRBD1	TRBV7-9	TRBJ1-5	ASSPGTGGNQPQH
.	TRBV7-2	TRBJ1-5	ASSLAMQSNQPQH
TRBD1	TRBV6-1	TRBJ2-2	ASKGGTKQGTTGELF
.	TRBV18	TRBJ1-2	ASSPLLPTYGYT
.	TRBV11-2	TRBJ2-5	ASSLTNPGETQY
.	TRBV4-3	TRBJ1-1	ASSQDPPDAWANTEAF
TRBD2	TRBV12-3/TRBV12-4	TRBJ2-5	ASRATGTRGETQY
.	TRBV6-6	TRBJ2-7	ASTRAALVEQY
TRBD2	TRBV20-1	TRBJ2-3	SAGGGAEDTQY
TRBD1	TRBV5-1	TRBJ1-5	ASSADRPDQPQH
.	TRBV19	TRBJ1-5	ASAWRDQPQH
.	TRBV6-5	TRBJ2-2	ASSFSRAPGELF
TRBD1	TRBV27	TRBJ1-6	ASSLGQGFNSPLH
.	TRBV2	TRBJ2-2	ASSEGSTGELF
TRBD1	TRBV6-1	TRBJ2-7	ASSFGTGDGEQY
TRBD1	TRBV5-1	TRBJ2-5	ASSFGQGQETQY
TRBD1	TRBV4-2	TRBJ2-7	ASSQTGGASYEQY
TRBD1	TRBV28	TRBJ2-1	ASNPTGGPYNEQF
.	TRBV7-3	TRBJ2-3	ASSVTGEGDTQY
.	TRBV4-3	TRBJ1-1	ASSPSVGPDTEAF
TRBD2	TRBV9	TRBJ2-1	ASSVGLAGGEF
.	TRBV3-1	TRBJ2-3	ASSQDKRALQY
.	TRBV28	TRBJ1-4	ASSPGLLREKLF
.	TRBV5-1	TRBJ2-1	ASSAPGRGGSYNEQF
.	TRBV12-3/TRBV12-4	TRBJ2-3	ASSQDYIISSDTQY
.	TRBV27	TRBJ2-3	ASSNGPTDTQY
TRBD2	TRBV5-1	TRBJ2-2	ASSLAGLPRLAGNTGELF
.	TRBV2	TRBJ1-2	ASSEVLQNYGYT
TRBD1	TRBV18	TRBJ1-1	ASSPSASGGLTEAF
.	TRBV12-3/TRBV12-4	TRBJ2-2	ASSPLGTGELF
.	TRBV19	TRBJ2-5	ASSIFGGLGETQY
.	TRBV9	TRBJ2-3	ASSVGTTTSDTQY
.	TRBV30	TRBJ2-5	AWSSGALRGETQY
.	TRBV7-3	TRBJ2-3	ASSLNGRAADTQY
TRBD1	TRBV12-3/TRBV12-4	TRBJ2-5	ASSSRTGGRETQY
.	TRBV7-9	TRBJ1-3	ASTRNSGNTIY
TRBD2	TRBV6-5	TRBJ2-1	ASSLSGRGEQF
.	TRBV5-1	TRBJ2-5	ASSLGVGGPEVETQY
.	TRBV7-9	TRBJ1-6	ASSLGPAWSPLH
TRBD1	TRBV5-6	TRBJ2-5	ASSLGALNRGWRETQY
TRBD2	TRBV7-9	TRBJ2-1	ASPGGSYNEQF